What follows are 13 T cell receptor beta chains derived from one specimen sequenced in a study of blood T cell repertoires in COVID-19. Assay used: immunoSEQ multiplex PCR; TCRdb lists only in-frame clones, some missing. The sample carries 50,000 or so clones, roughly 82% recorded once. The specimen sequenced was peripheral blood. The source of these receptors is an elderly woman with acute or convalescent COVID-19.

This chain links TRBV19 with TRBJ2-7; TRBD1 aligns across 7 bases. Germline-derived CDR1 and CDR2 are LNHDA and SQIVND (reference sequence). V shed 5 bases, J shed 3 bases, and the junction held 4 bases outside the gene matches. The CDR3 spans 13 residues. The CDR3 nucleotides read TGTGCCAGTAGTCGACAGGGAATCTACGAGCAGTACTTC. It specifies CASSRQGIYEQYF.

The chain carries TRBV18 and TRBJ2-3; weak D call: TRBD2 (5 bases). Between the trimmed V and J ends, which lost 0 bases and 6 bases, there was a span of 10 bases. This CDR3 comprises 14 residues. Germline V gives CDR1 KGHSH, CDR2 LQKENI. Written as DNA, the CDR3 is TGTGCCAGCTCACCACCGACCACTAGGGATACGCAGTATTTT. Translation: CASSPPTTRDTQYF.

This chain joins TRBV30 and TRBJ1-6, with D hard to call. The germline CDR1 and CDR2 sequences are GTSNPN and SVGIG (reference sequence). The CDR3 sequence is 14 residues long. V was cut by 3 bases and J by 4 bases, with 10 bases left in between. CDR3 bases: TGTGCCTGGAGGGGCAGGACTTATAATTCACCCCTCCACTTT. Translating it yields CAWRGRTYNSPLHF.

This chain links TRBV5-1 with TRBJ2-1; TRBD1 is a possible D gene (6 bases). CDR1 is SGHRS, CDR2 YFSETQ, per germline. Deletions cut 3 bases from V and 1 base from J, with 14 bases between. The CDR3 contains 16 residues. The CDR3 spells CASSSVARGSYNEQFF. In DNA, the CDR3 is TGCGCCAGCAGCTCCGTCGCTAGGGGGTCCTACAATGAGCAGTTCTTC.

This rearrangement joins TRBV5-1 to TRBJ1-1; a weak D match, TRBD1 (6 bases). The V gene lost 0 bases and the J gene lost 6 bases, with 12 bases spanning the gap. The CDR3 has 14 amino acids. The germline CDR1 and CDR2 sequences are SGHRS and YFSETQ. The CDR3 coding sequence is TGCGCCAGCAGCTTGGATACAAGGGGGTCTGAAGCTTTCTTT. Protein sequence: CASSLDTRGSEAFF.

The rearrangement uses TRBV29-1 and TRBJ1-2, with TRBD1 identical over 7 bases. V was pared by 4 bases and J by 2 bases, with 7 bases of the junction left unmatched. This CDR3 is built from 14 residues. Germline-derived CDR1 and CDR2 are SQVTM and ANQGSEA. In DNA, the CDR3 is TGCAGCGTTGGCTCGTCGACAGGGAACTATGGCTACACCTTC. It is translated as CSVGSSTGNYGYTF.

The chain carries TRBV21-1 and TRBJ2-5; the table's D call of TRBD2 was not tested on the DNA. TRBV21-1 is designated a pseudogene. The CDR3 is 17 residues long. Here the CDR3 DNA reads TGTGCCAGCAGCAGGATCTCTCTAGCGGGAGCCCAAGAGACCCAGTACTTC. This encodes CASSRISLAGAQETQYF.

The chain links TRBV2 to TRBJ1-2; 8 bases agree with TRBD1. V dropped 7 bases and J dropped 5; count of bases not matched to a gene: 9. CDR3 size: 14 residues. CDR1 and CDR2 from the germline V gene are SNHLY and FYNNEI. CDR3 region: CASNPQGERYGYTF. In DNA form, the CDR3 reads TGTGCCAGCAATCCACAGGGGGAGAGGTATGGCTACACCTTC.

This chain links TRBV24-1 with TRBJ2-1; the match to TRBD2 covers 11 bases. Germline-derived CDR1 and CDR2 are KGHDR and SFDVKD. V shed 1 base and J 8 bases; nucleotides not matched to a gene: 3. The CDR3 consists of 15 residues. CDR3 nucleotide sequence: TGTGCCACCAGTGATTTAGGGACTAGCGGTGATGAGCAGTTCTTC. This gives the protein CATSDLGTSGDEQFF.

V and J are TRBV5-1 and TRBJ1-1; D is ambiguous. Looked up from germline, CDR1 is SGHRS and CDR2 is YFSETQ. CDR3 length: 14 amino acids. The V end was cut by 2 bases, the J end by 5 bases, with 13 bases between. The CDR3 DNA sequence: TGCGCCAGCAGCTTCACGGGTATTAGGACTGAAGCTTTCTTT. Translation gives CASSFTGIRTEAFF.

The chain recombines TRBV18 with TRBJ1-5; TRBD1 is a possible D gene (5 bases). Germline loops: CDR1 KGHSH, CDR2 LQKENI. V lost 2 bases and J 3 bases, leaving 8 bases between the germline ends. The CDR3 spans 14 residues. Written as DNA, the CDR3 is TGTGCCAGCTCACCAGGGACTTCCAATCAGCCCCAGCATTTT. Its translation is CASSPGTSNQPQHF.

Turning to this clone: A read error may produce the germline difference seen at one junction end. This rearrangement joins TRBV7-7 to TRBJ2-1; 13 nucleotides agree with TRBD2. Germline lookup yields CDR1 SSHAT and CDR2 FNYEAQ (reference sequence). The CDR3 spans 15 residues. DNA for the CDR3: TGTGCTAGCAGTCCACTAGCGGGGGGGCCAAATGAGCAGTTCTTC. Protein product: CASSPLAGGPNEQFF.

J is TRBJ1-2 and V is TRBV7-9; TRBD1 is a possible D gene (5 bases). Trimming cost V 2 bases and J 6 bases, with 16 bases left between them. The CDR3 spans 15 residues. Germline V CDR1 and CDR2: SEHNR, FQNEAQ (reference sequence). This CDR3 is CASSLQEWGLHGYTF. The CDR3 DNA sequence: TGTGCCAGCAGCTTACAGGAATGGGGCCTCCATGGCTACACCTTC.